Listed here is a single T cell receptor (beta chain). The authors' processing: Amplifying reference gene primers gave estimates of nucleated cell counts. Sequenced by immunoSEQ multiplex PCR; TCRdb stores in-frame clones only, minus some. V, J and clone size were drawn from that table, and D and trimming were deduced from the DNA. Here the sample spans under 200,000 clones, around 90% being singletons. These data belong to a study of blood T cell repertoires in COVID-19. Turning to the study itself: The United States, Italy and Spain supplied acute and convalescent COVID-19 samples. The cDNA or gDNA used as material had been derived from T cells, B-cell-depleted T cells, or PBMCs.

From germline, CDR1 is KGHSH and CDR2 LQKENI. The CDR3 contains 13 residues. V shed 8 bases, J shed 3 bases, and the junction held 4 bases outside the gene matches. Material for sequencing was peripheral blood. This TCR derives from a man younger than 35 with acute or convalescent COVID-19. The chain employs TRBV18 and TRBJ2-1; 7 bases agree with TRBD2. DNA for the CDR3: TGTGCCAGCAACGGGGGGAACTACAATGAGCAGTTCTTC. It encodes CASNGGNYNEQFF.